The sequence of this T cell receptor (beta chain) was determined in a study of blood T cell repertoires in COVID-19. Study-wide context: Samples taken during acute and convalescent COVID-19 were collected in the United States, Italy and Spain. T cells, B-cell-depleted T cells, or PBMCs supplied cDNA or gDNA.

Unmatched junction bases numbered 7, after V lost 7 bases and J lost 4 bases. CDR3 length: 13 amino acids. Germline V gives CDR1 SQVTM, CDR2 ANQGSEA. In the authors' workflow: How many nucleated cells were present was estimated from reference gene primer amplification. Assay used: immunoSEQ multiplex PCR; TCRdb lists only in-frame clones, some missing. V and J calls and clone size are given by that table; D and trimming were obtained from the DNA. The sample holds over 130,000 clones; approximately 80% are singletons and the top ten take around 4.2%. Sequenced material: peripheral blood. The chain carries TRBV29-1 and TRBJ1-2; 9 nucleotides line up with TRBD1. The receptor was derived from a woman older than 75 with active or convalescent COVID-19. The CDR3 DNA sequence: TGCAGCGGGGGGGACAGGGACGGCTATGGCTACACCTTC. It specifies CSGGDRDGYGYTF.